The rows below give T cell receptor beta chains drawn from one sample of a study of CD8 T cells in Susac syndrome. TCRdb itself ran the immunoSEQ multiplex PCR reads through MiXCR, one entry per CDR3 protein. The sample has 150,000 to 200,000 distinct CDR3 sequences, 80% to 95% seen once; the top ten hold more than 0.08%. Sequences were obtained from CD4+ T cells from PBMCs. The source is a human donor with multiple sclerosis. Both conserved end residues are part of each CDR3. The order of the fields is V gene, J gene, clone size, D gene, CDR3 protein, CDR3 DNA. A D gene is named only where the DNA matches it firmly. Size is stated for part of the rows, as once, few or many counts, or as a class when the clone is expanded.

>TRBV30|TRBJ1-5|NA|NA
CAWSQRQANQPQHF
TGTGCCTGGAGCCAGAGACAGGCAAATCAGCCCCAGCATTTT
>TRBV12-3/TRBV12-4|TRBJ2-2|NA|NA
CASSLQGFPGELFF
TGTGCCAGCAGTTTACAGGGTTTCCCCGGGGAGCTGTTTTTT
>TRBV7-2|TRBJ2-3|NA|TRBD2
CAGGGSLTDTQYF
TGTGCCGGAGGCGGGAGTCTCACAGATACGCAGTATTTT
>TRBV11-2|TRBJ2-7|once|NA
CASSLRLMGSYEQYF
TGTGCCAGCAGCCTCCGCTTGATGGGCTCCTACGAGCAGTACTTC
>TRBV29-1|TRBJ1-1|NA|NA
CSVGPTEAFF
TGCAGCGTTGGCCCCACTGAAGCTTTCTTT
>TRBV20-1|TRBJ1-2|once|NA
CSAREEVRGRDGYTF
TGCAGTGCTAGAGAAGAAGTACGTGGCCGTGATGGCTACACCTTC
>TRBV4-2|TRBJ2-5|NA|TRBD2
CASSQPSGGQETQYF
TGTGCCAGCAGCCAGCCTAGCGGGGGCCAAGAGACCCAGTACTTC
>TRBV9|TRBJ2-1|NA|TRBD2
CASSVGLAASYNEQFF
TGTGCCAGCAGCGTCGGACTAGCGGCCTCCTACAATGAGCAGTTCTTC
>TRBV3-1|TRBJ1-1|once|NA
CASRPHRDTEAFF
TGTGCCAGCAGGCCCCATCGGGACACTGAAGCTTTCTTT
>TRBV5-1|TRBJ2-3|NA|NA
CASSLEGGGSDTQYF
TGCGCCAGCAGCTTGGAGGGCGGGGGCTCAGATACGCAGTATTTT
>TRBV12-3/TRBV12-4|TRBJ2-2|NA|NA
CASSFTGHSGELFF
TGTGCCAGCAGTTTCACAGGGCATTCCGGGGAGCTGTTTTTT
>TRBV4-2|TRBJ2-3|NA|NA
CASSQDGSAGTDTQYF
TGTGCCAGCAGCCAAGACGGCAGCGCGGGCACAGATACGCAGTATTTT
>TRBV7-9|TRBJ1-5|NA|TRBD1
CASSPQQGNQPQHF
TGTGCCAGCAGCCCACAACAGGGGAATCAGCCCCAGCATTTT
>TRBV6-5|TRBJ1-1|NA|NA
CASSYDLWGTEAFF
TGTGCCAGCAGTTACGATTTATGGGGCACTGAAGCTTTCTTT
>TRBV5-1|TRBJ1-6|NA|NA
CASSPMTSDNSPLHF
TGCGCCAGCAGCCCCATGACGTCGGATAATTCACCCCTCCACTTT
>TRBV3-1|TRBJ1-4|NA|NA
CASSQGSEKLFF
TGTGCCAGCAGCCAAGGGAGCGAAAAACTGTTTTTT
>TRBV6-6|TRBJ2-3|NA|NA
CASSYWQGSTDTQYF
TGTGCCAGCAGTTACTGGCAGGGGAGCACAGATACGCAGTATTTT
>TRBV15|TRBJ2-5|NA|NA
CATSRSNPLWTIGQETQYF
TGTGCCACCAGCAGATCGAATCCTCTTTGGACAATCGGACAAGAGACCCAGTACTTC
>TRBV4-3|TRBJ2-1|NA|NA
CASSQDRGQEQFF
TGCGCCAGCAGCCAAGATCGTGGGCAGGAGCAGTTCTTC
>TRBV20-1|TRBJ2-3|NA|NA
CSARVGGLTDTQYF
TGCAGTGCTAGAGTGGGGGGCCTCACAGATACGCAGTATTTT
>TRBV7-2|TRBJ2-7|NA|NA
CASSSPNGLEQYF
TGTGCCAGCAGCTCACCTAACGGGCTCGAGCAGTACTTC
>TRBV7-7|TRBJ2-2|NA|TRBD2
CASSLTSGSGELFF
TGTGCCAGCAGCTTGACTAGCGGGAGTGGGGAGCTGTTTTTT
>TRBV3-1|TRBJ1-2|NA|NA
CASSQGQYGGYTF
TGTGCCAGCAGCCAAGGGCAGTATGGGGGCTACACCTTC
>TRBV20-1|TRBJ2-6|NA|NA
CSARDHGDSGANVLTF
TGCAGTGCTAGAGATCATGGGGACTCTGGGGCCAACGTCCTGACTTTC
>TRBV10-3|TRBJ2-7|NA|NA
CAISEPGRGAYEQYF
TGTGCCATCAGTGAGCCGGGTCGTGGGGCCTACGAGCAGTACTTC
>TRBV9|TRBJ2-5|NA|TRBD2
CASSVRPAGFQETQYF
TGTGCCAGCAGCGTGCGCCCAGCGGGGTTTCAAGAGACCCAGTACTTC
>TRBV27|TRBJ1-1|NA|TRBD1
CASSFAGTGDTEAFF
TGTGCCAGCAGTTTTGCCGGGACAGGGGACACTGAAGCTTTCTTT
>TRBV23-1|TRBJ2-5|NA|NA
CASSHIEETQYF
TGCGCCAGCAGTCATATTGAAGAGACCCAGTACTTC
>TRBV7-9|TRBJ2-2|NA|NA
CALSDPIRSTGELFF
TGTGCCCTAAGCGACCCAATACGGTCCACCGGGGAGCTGTTTTTT
>TRBV30|TRBJ2-7|NA|TRBD1
CAWSRGPYEQYF
TGTGCCTGGAGTAGGGGGCCCTACGAGCAGTACTTC
>TRBV15|TRBJ1-5|NA|TRBD1
CATSRDVSRGLNQPQHF
TGTGCCACCAGCAGAGATGTCTCCAGGGGGCTGAATCAGCCCCAGCATTTT
>TRBV3-1|TRBJ2-3|NA|TRBD2
CASSQEHRRGDFTDTQYF
TGTGCCAGCAGCCAAGAACACCGGCGGGGGGACTTCACAGATACGCAGTATTTT
>TRBV20-1|TRBJ1-2|NA|TRBD1
CSAETGPFFRHYGYTF
TGCAGTGCCGAGACAGGGCCATTTTTCCGGCACTATGGCTACACCTTC
>TRBV5-1|TRBJ1-5|few|NA
CASSFEGNQPQHF
TGTGCCAGCAGCTTTGAAGGGAATCAGCCCCAGCATTTT
>TRBV20-1|TRBJ2-2|NA|TRBD1
CSASPLGTGRTGELFF
TGCAGTGCTAGTCCCTTAGGGACAGGGAGGACCGGGGAGCTGTTTTTT
>TRBV20-1|TRBJ2-1|NA|TRBD2
CSQKGTSGSGEQFF
TGCAGCCAAAAAGGGACTAGCGGGAGTGGCGAGCAGTTCTTC
>TRBV7-3|TRBJ2-3|NA|NA
CASSLTGRLDTQYF
TGTGCCAGCAGCTTAACCGGTCGCCTAGATACGCAGTATTTT
>TRBV25-1|TRBJ1-2|NA|TRBD1
CASSEAGTGGRGYTF
TGTGCCAGCAGTGAAGCTGGGACAGGGGGTCGTGGCTACACCTTC
>TRBV18|TRBJ2-1|NA|TRBD2
CASSPMAGGPTLQNEQFF
TGTGCCAGCTCACCAATGGCGGGGGGGCCAACTCTACAGAATGAGCAGTTCTTC
>TRBV3-1|TRBJ1-2|NA|NA
CASSRLDGNYGYTF
TGTGCCAGCAGCCGCCTCGACGGGAACTATGGCTACACCTTC
>TRBV20-1|TRBJ2-1|once|TRBD1
CSATTGTGGENEQFF
TGCAGTGCAACCACCGGGACAGGGGGCGAAAATGAGCAGTTCTTC
>TRBV30|TRBJ2-5|NA|NA
CAWALGGETQYF
TGTGCCTGGGCCCTCGGAGGCGAGACCCAGTACTTC
>TRBV19|TRBJ1-1|NA|NA
CASSPRQRNTEAFF
TGTGCCAGTAGCCCGCGACAGAGGAACACTGAAGCTTTCTTT
>TRBV5-1|TRBJ1-3|NA|TRBD1
CASSRGDRENTIYF
TGCGCCAGCAGCCGAGGCGACAGGGAAAACACCATATATTTT
>TRBV29-1|TRBJ1-1|once|TRBD1
CSAHRGQGITEAFF
TGCAGCGCCCACAGGGGACAGGGGATTACTGAAGCTTTCTTT
>TRBV3-1|TRBJ1-5|NA|TRBD1
CAGDRGGYSNQPQHF
TGTGCCGGCGACAGGGGCGGTTATAGCAATCAGCCCCAGCATTTT
>TRBV19|TRBJ2-5|NA|TRBD2
CASRTGLAGEETQYF
TGTGCCAGTAGGACGGGACTAGCGGGAGAAGAGACCCAGTACTTC
>TRBV29-1|TRBJ2-7|NA|NA
CSVAFGGTGPYEQYF
TGCAGCGTGGCCTTTGGAGGGACGGGTCCCTACGAGCAGTACTTC
>TRBV19|TRBJ2-5|NA|TRBD2
CASSLAGLAFSETQYF
TGTGCCAGTAGTCTGGCGGGACTAGCGTTCTCGGAGACCCAGTACTTC
>TRBV18|TRBJ2-7|NA|NA
CASSPPAGDEQYF
TGTGCCAGCTCACCACCGGCAGGGGACGAGCAGTACTTC
>TRBV7-8|TRBJ1-2|few|NA
CASSLLANYGYTF
TGTGCCAGCAGCTTACTTGCTAACTATGGCTACACCTTC